This TCR beta chain was identified during a study of blood T cell repertoires in COVID-19. Original processing notes: Quantification of nucleated cells was approximated via reference gene primer amplification. The table came from immunoSEQ multiplex PCR; TCRdb's copy has only in-frame clones and leaves some out. The DNA gave D and trimming, while V, J and clone size come from that table. Of tens of thousands of clones listed, 80% to 90% are singletons. Details on this clone: This sample also contains other DNA sequences that code for the same CDR3.

The sequence derives from a human donor in a cohort sampled during active COVID-19. Sequencing was carried out using peripheral blood.

For the CDR3, the DNA is TGTGCCAGCAGTGAAGGGCTTGAAGCTTTCTTT. This sequence encodes CASSEGLEAFF. The rearrangement uses TRBV2 and TRBJ1-1; D gene ambiguous. With 1 base removed from V and 7 bases from J, the gap between germline ends came to 4 bases. Germline V gene sequence: CDR1 SNHLY, CDR2 FYNNEI. The CDR3 is 11 residues long.